Below are 18 T cell receptor beta chains sequenced from a single sample in a study of cytomegalovirus exposure and HLA in healthy donors. PCR involved 60 Vbeta and 13 Jbeta primers. Libraries were prepared by immunoSEQ multiplex PCR; TCRdb keeps only in-frame clonotypes and omits some of them. This table holds approximately 120,000 clones. Sequencing input: PBMCs. The receptors stem from a man aged 25-40 years in good health and CMV-seronegative.

The V call is TRBV4-2, the J call TRBJ1-5; weak D call: TRBD1 (5 bases). Germline V CDR1 and CDR2: LGHNA, YNFKEQ. The length of the CDR3 is 13 residues. The V end lost 8 bases, the J end lost 3 bases, and 11 bases lay between the germline ends. The CDR3 loop is CASGFRDNQPQHF. CDR3 nucleotides: TGTGCCAGCGGCTTCAGGGACAATCAGCCCCAGCATTTT.

The rearrangement uses TRBV13 and TRBJ2-2, with 7 positions matching TRBD1. The CDR3 has 16 amino acids. Germline values: CDR1 PRHDT, CDR2 FYEKMQ (reference sequence). The junction had 6 bases not matched to a gene; V was cut back by 0 bases and J by 5 bases. This CDR3 reads CASSLGRRGWTGELFF. The CDR3 nucleotides are TGTGCCAGCAGCTTAGGCCGCAGGGGGTGGACCGGGGAGCTGTTTTTT. Together with reference TRBV13 and TRBJ2-2, the CDR3 gives the full variable domain: AAGVIQSPRHLIKEKRETATLKCYPIPRHDTVYWYQQGPGQDPQFLISFYEKMQSDKGSIPDRFSAQQFSDYHSELNMSSLELGDSALYFCASSLGRRGWTGELFFGEGSRLTVL.

This chain joins TRBV11-2 and TRBJ1-1, with a weak D call TRBD1 (5 bases). The germline V gene encodes CDR1 SGHAT and CDR2 FQNNGV. The CDR3 extends over 15 amino acids. Trimming shortened V by 5 bases and J by 0 bases, and 13 bases separated the two germline ends. In DNA form, the CDR3 reads TGTGCCAGCAGCGCTCGACAGCTTTTGAACACTGAAGCTTTCTTT. It is translated as CASSARQLLNTEAFF.

The V gene is TRBV2, the J gene TRBJ1-1; the match to TRBD1 covers 8 bases. Unmatched junction bases numbered 8, after V lost 6 bases and J lost 5 bases. This CDR3 has 14 residues. Germline V gene sequence: CDR1 SNHLY, CDR2 FYNNEI. The CDR3 bases are TGTGCCAGCAGCCAGGGGGCAAGTGAGACTGAAGCTTTCTTT. Translating it yields CASSQGASETEAFF.

The chain carries TRBV7-8 and TRBJ1-2, with D hard to call. The CDR3 consists of 14 residues. Looked up from germline, CDR1 is SGHVS and CDR2 is FQNEAQ. V was pared by 2 bases and J by 2 bases, with 9 bases between. The CDR3 sequence: CASSLLSVNYGYTF. For the CDR3, the DNA is TGTGCCAGCAGCTTACTGTCCGTCAACTATGGCTACACCTTC.

V usage is TRBV7-8 and J usage is TRBJ2-1, with 11 bases matching TRBD2. V shed 1 base, J shed 0 bases, and the junction held 2 bases outside the gene matches. The CDR3 contains 17 residues. Germline assignment: CDR1 SGHVS and CDR2 FQNEAQ. Here the CDR3 reads CASSLVAGGSSYNEQFF. CDR3 coding DNA: TGTGCCAGCAGCTTAGTAGCGGGAGGGAGCTCCTACAATGAGCAGTTCTTC.

V usage is TRBV5-1 and J usage is TRBJ2-2, with D possibly being TRBD1 (6 bases). This CDR3 comprises 14 residues. In germline, CDR1 is SGHRS, CDR2 YFSETQ. V was clipped by 2 bases and J by 4 bases, with 9 bases between them. Here the CDR3 DNA reads TGCGCCAGCAGCTTACAGGGTACCACCGGGGAGCTGTTTTTT. It yields the protein CASSLQGTTGELFF.

The chain links TRBV5-1 to TRBJ1-1; D is possibly TRBD1 (5 bases). Looked up from germline, CDR1 is SGHRS and CDR2 is YFSETQ. The CDR3 contains 14 residues. Trimming shortened V by 3 bases and J by 2 bases, and 11 bases separated the two germline ends. The CDR3 nucleotides are TGCGCCAGCAGCTCAGATGGGGCCAACACTGAAGCTTTCTTT. Residues: CASSSDGANTEAFF.

CDR3 residues: CASSPGQGFGNTEAFF. Here the CDR3 DNA reads TGCGCCAGCAGCCCGGGACAGGGGTTTGGGAACACTGAAGCTTTCTTT. The chain combines TRBV5-1 with TRBJ1-1; TRBD1 matches 10 bases. This CDR3 is 16 amino acids long. CDR1 SGHRS and CDR2 YFSETQ come from the germline V gene. The junction had 7 bases not matched to a gene; V was cut back by 4 bases and J by 1 base.

The chain recombines TRBV27 with TRBJ2-7; TRBD2 agrees at 9 bases. The CDR3 consists of 14 residues. V dropped 1 base and J dropped 5; count of bases not matched to a gene: 3. The germline V gene has CDR1 MNHEY and CDR2 SMNVEV (reference sequence). In DNA form, the CDR3 reads TGTGCCAGCAGTTTATTAGCGGGAGTCGACGAGCAGTACTTC. Protein: CASSLLAGVDEQYF.

The chain is built from TRBV5-1 and TRBJ1-2; 8 nucleotides align to TRBD1. There are 14 residues in the CDR3. V shed 4 bases, J shed 3 bases, and the junction held 5 bases outside the gene matches. The V gene's germline CDR1 is SGHRS and CDR2 YFSETQ. This CDR3 reads CASSALQGDYGYTF. The CDR3 coding sequence is TGCGCCAGCAGCGCACTACAGGGGGACTATGGCTACACCTTC.

V usage is TRBV30 and J usage is TRBJ2-1; 12 nucleotides agree with TRBD2. V shed 1 base, J shed 7 bases, and the junction held 5 bases outside the gene matches. This CDR3 comprises 15 residues. Germline V gene sequence: CDR1 GTSNPN, CDR2 SVGIG (reference sequence). The CDR3 region is CAWSGPSGRGNEQFF. As DNA, the CDR3 is TGTGCCTGGAGTGGTCCTAGCGGGAGGGGGAATGAGCAGTTCTTC.

This chain uses TRBV4-1 with TRBJ2-5; 7 bases match TRBD1. CDR1 is MGHRA and CDR2 is YSYEKL in the germline V gene. Trimming took 2 bases from V and 5 from J; bases not matched to a gene: 14. This CDR3 has 17 amino acids. The CDR3 is CASSQLYSRQGGETQYF. CDR3 sequence (DNA): TGCGCCAGCAGCCAATTATACAGTAGACAGGGTGGGGAGACCCAGTACTTC.

The chain has TRBV5-1 and TRBJ2-1; a possible D gene is TRBD2 (6 bases). The germline gives CDR1 SGHRS, CDR2 YFSETQ. The CDR3 spans 14 residues. Trimming stripped 3 bases from V and 4 bases from J, with 11 bases between. DNA of the CDR3: TGCGCCAGCAGCTCGGGACTTCGATACAATGAGCAGTTCTTC. The encoded protein is CASSSGLRYNEQFF.

The DNA for the CDR3 is TGCAGTGGGAAGGGGGACTATGGCTACACCTTC. The encoded protein is CSGKGDYGYTF. J is TRBJ1-2 and V is TRBV29-1; a possible D gene is TRBD1 (6 bases). This CDR3 region has 11 residues. Germline CDR1 SQVTM, CDR2 ANQGSEA.

The chain recombines TRBV19 with TRBJ1-1; 8 bases line up with TRBD1. From germline, CDR1 is LNHDA and CDR2 SQIVND (reference sequence). Unmatched junction bases numbered 5, after V lost 8 bases and J lost 6 bases. The CDR3 extends over 12 amino acids. Here the CDR3 reads CASQGTGPEAFF. CDR3 sequence (DNA): TGTGCCAGTCAGGGGACAGGACCTGAAGCTTTCTTT.

The chain has TRBV19 and TRBJ1-4; tentatively, D is TRBD1 (5 bases). V shed 0 bases and J shed 4 bases, with 18 bases lying between them. The germline gives CDR1 LNHDA, CDR2 SQIVND (reference sequence). The CDR3 has 18 amino acids. CDR3 protein: CASSIDGNTGANNEKLFF. CDR3 nucleotide sequence: TGTGCCAGTAGTATAGATGGCAATACAGGCGCGAATAATGAAAAACTGTTTTTT.

The chain uses TRBV5-1 and TRBJ2-5; maybe TRBD1 (6 bases). This CDR3 is 15 amino acids long. Trimming took off 5 bases at V and 4 bases at J, with 18 bases between the two ends. The germline V gene has CDR1 SGHRS and CDR2 YFSETQ. Here the CDR3 DNA reads TGCGCCAGCAGTCCTCTCCTACAGGGAACAGAGACCCAGTACTTC. Protein sequence: CASSPLLQGTETQYF.